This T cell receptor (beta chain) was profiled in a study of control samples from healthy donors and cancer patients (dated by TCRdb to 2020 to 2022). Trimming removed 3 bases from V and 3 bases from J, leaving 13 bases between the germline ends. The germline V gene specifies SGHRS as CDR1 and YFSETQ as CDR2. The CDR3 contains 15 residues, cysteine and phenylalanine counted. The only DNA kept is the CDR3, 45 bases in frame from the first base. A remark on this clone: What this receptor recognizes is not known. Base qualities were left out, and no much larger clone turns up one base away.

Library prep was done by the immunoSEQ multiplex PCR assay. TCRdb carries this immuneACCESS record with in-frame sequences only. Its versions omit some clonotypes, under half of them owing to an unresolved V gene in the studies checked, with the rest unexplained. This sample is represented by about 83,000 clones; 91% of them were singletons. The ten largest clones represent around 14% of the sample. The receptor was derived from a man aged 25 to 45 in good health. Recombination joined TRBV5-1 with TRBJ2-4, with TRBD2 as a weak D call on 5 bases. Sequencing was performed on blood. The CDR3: CASSSEGARKNIQYF. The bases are TGCGCCAGCAGCTCCGAGGGCGCCCGCAAAAACATTCAGTACTTC.